Following are 8 T cell receptor beta chains from one sample sequenced in a study of T cells in Graves' hyperthyroidism and ophthalmopathy. The investigators amplified TCR beta CDR3 regions from RNA transcripts. RT-PCR in the first round (using the HTBI primer set) targeted the TCR CDR3. A single record per CDR3 protein comes from TCRdb applying MiXCR to the multiplex PCR reads. The sample lists under 450,000 distinct CDR3 sequences, approximately 18% seen once, with approximately 35% in the top ten. Sequencing used blood. These receptors came from a woman aged 25-40 years with Graves' hyperthyroidism that later progressed to Graves' ophthalmopathy.

In this sample, this clonotype turned up a few times. The chain links TRBV19 to TRBJ2-7; TRBD2 matches at 8 bases. This CDR3 comprises 13 residues. Looked up from germline, CDR1 is LNHDA and CDR2 is SQIVND (reference sequence). With 4 bases clipped from V and 3 bases from J, the junction kept 2 bases outside the gene matches. In DNA form, the CDR3 reads TGTGCCAGTAGTACCGGGGGGGACTACGAGCAGTACTTC. This encodes CASSTGGDYEQYF.

V usage is TRBV7-9 and J usage is TRBJ2-1, with a possible D match to TRBD1 (5 bases). This CDR3 has 15 residues. Germline V gives CDR1 SEHNR, CDR2 FQNEAQ (reference sequence). V lost 3 bases to trimming and J lost 5 bases, with 14 bases between them. In nucleotides, the CDR3 is TGTGCCAGCAGCTTTAAGACCGACAGTAACAATGAGCAGTTCTTC. It translates to CASSFKTDSNNEQFF.

This clonotype was counted at least ten times. V is TRBV2 and J is TRBJ1-1; no firm D call. Germline loops: CDR1 SNHLY, CDR2 FYNNEI. The CDR3 sequence is 12 residues long. The V and J ends lost 3 bases and 3 bases respectively, with 5 bases between them. Written as DNA, the CDR3 is TGTGCCAGCAGTGAGTCTCACACTGAAGCTTTCTTT. It is translated as CASSESHTEAFF.

This clonotype was detected only a few times. The chain has TRBV29-1 and TRBJ1-1; D is unresolved. CDR3 length: 12 amino acids. V was trimmed by 8 bases and J by 0 bases, leaving 10 bases between them. CDR1 is SQVTM, CDR2 ANQGSEA, per germline. The CDR3 spells CSYIRVNTEAFF. The CDR3 DNA reads as TGCAGCTATATTCGGGTGAACACTGAAGCTTTCTTT.

The table lists this clonotype with a few counts. This chain uses TRBV30 with TRBJ2-3; 12 positions match TRBD2. CDR1 and CDR2 (germline): GTSNPN, SVGIG (reference sequence). V shed 1 base, J shed 8 bases, and the junction held 10 bases outside the gene matches. The CDR3 has 16 amino acids. The CDR3 protein is CAWSAGLAGGLVTQYF. CDR3 sequence (DNA): TGTGCCTGGAGTGCGGGTCTAGCGGGGGGGCTCGTTACGCAGTATTTT. The variable domain in full, with the rest retrieved from reference TRBV30 and TRBJ2-3, is SQTIHQWPATLVQPVGSPLSLECTVEGTSNPNLYWYRQAAGRGLQLLFYSVGIGQISSEVPQNLSASRPQDRQFILSSKKLLLSDSGFYLCAWSAGLAGGLVTQYFGPGTRLTVL.

The rearrangement links TRBV20-1 to TRBJ1-1; TRBD1 aligns across 10 bases. There are 13 residues in the CDR3. The V and J ends lost 5 bases and 4 bases, in that order; junction bases with no gene match: 4. CDR1 and CDR2 (germline): DFQATT, SNEGSKA (reference sequence). CDR3 region: CSAPGTGATEAFF. The CDR3 DNA is TGCAGTGCTCCGGGGACAGGGGCCACTGAAGCTTTCTTT.

This clonotype was detected many times. The J gene is TRBJ1-4, the V gene TRBV28, with a possible D match to TRBD1 (5 bases). The CDR3 sequence is 17 residues long. Germline-derived CDR1 and CDR2 are MDHEN and SYDVKM. The V end was cut by 8 bases, the J end by 3 bases, with 22 bases between. CDR3 region: CASLTASRAKANEKLFF. The DNA for the CDR3 is TGTGCCAGCCTCACAGCTTCCAGGGCTAAAGCTAATGAAAAACTGTTTTTT.

The sample holds many counts of this clonotype. The CDR3 bases are TGTGCCAGCAGTCCTAGGGTTATTCAAGGCCCGCAGTATTTT. It specifies CASSPRVIQGPQYF. V usage is TRBV12-3 or TRBV12-4 and J usage is TRBJ2-3, with unresolved D. V was cut by 5 bases and J by 10 bases, with 19 bases left in between. There are 14 residues in the CDR3.